Included here is one T cell receptor beta chain sequence, with context. What it binds is not known. This specimen comes from a study of OX40 agonist ivuxolimab in advanced cancers. The wider study: As their treatment, patients were administered ivuxolimab, an agonistic anti-OX40 (CD134) antibody. General study results and limits: The study found that CD8+ T cells averaged more expanded clones than CD4+. Still undetermined is the antigen specificity of the expanded peripheral T cells.

The CDR3 length is 15 residues. Germline values: CDR1 LNHDA, CDR2 SQIVND (reference sequence). Trimming pared 5 bases from V and 2 bases from J, leaving 12 bases between. Sequencing was performed with immunoSEQ multiplex PCR; in TCRdb, only in-frame clones are kept and a portion is missing. Of about 67,000 clones in the sample, approximately 84% were seen once. The chain uses TRBV19 and TRBJ2-2; the D call may be TRBD1 or TRBD2 (6 bases each). The starting material was CD4+ or CD8+ T cells sorted from blood, obtained in a trial of the OX40 agonist ivuxolimab. This sequence was found in an adult with an advanced solid tumor such as melanoma, head and neck, liver or kidney cancer. As DNA, the CDR3 is TGTGCCAGTAGTTCTCCGGGGGCTAACACCGGGGAGCTGTTTTTT. It encodes CASSSPGANTGELFF.